The clone carrying this TCR beta chain was seen only a few times. V dropped 1 base and J dropped 3 bases, with 13 bases sitting between them. The CDR3 has 15 amino acids. Germline V CDR1 and CDR2: SSHAT, FNYEAQ (reference sequence). This specimen comes from a study of shared clonotypes between healthy human individuals. The protocol was immunoSEQ multiplex PCR, while the TCRdb copy is restricted to in-frame clones and leaves out a portion. The table lists about 660,000 clones, around 72% of them singletons. The receptor comes from a woman in her 30s in good health. Specimen: memory CD4+ T cells sorted from blood. Subset defined: CD45RA-negative fraction. V gene TRBV7-7 combines with J gene TRBJ2-7; D call uncertain. This CDR3 is CASSLEEPAYYEQYF. The CDR3 bases are TGTGCCAGCAGCTTAGAGGAACCAGCCTACTACGAGCAGTACTTC.